The rows below give T cell receptor beta chains drawn from one sample of a study of blood T cell repertoires in COVID-19. Measured with immunoSEQ multiplex PCR; TCRdb has only the in-frame clones, and not every one. The sample records some 210,000 clones, about 88% being singletons. Sequences were obtained from peripheral blood. These TCRs come from a woman aged 40 to 50 who had recovered from COVID-19. CDR3s include the opening cysteine and the closing phenylalanine or tryptophan. The order of the fields is J gene, V gene, CDR3 protein.

J: TRBJ2-1; V: TRBV30; CDR3: CAMGASGSDEQFF
J: TRBJ1-5; V: TRBV7-2; CDR3: CASSLDRALGQPQHF
J: TRBJ1-4; V: TRBV6-5; CDR3: CASSYSRTGNEKLFF
J: TRBJ2-1; V: TRBV5-1; CDR3: CASSLDIATSGRPFF
J: TRBJ2-7; V: TRBV9; CDR3: CASSVGGISYEQYF
J: TRBJ1-1; V: TRBV5-1; CDR3: CASRRQLNTEAFF
J: TRBJ2-2; V: TRBV28; CDR3: CASSLSGAGDTGELFF
J: TRBJ1-3; V: TRBV30; CDR3: CAWGPGSGNTIYF
J: TRBJ2-1; V: TRBV3-1/TRBV3-2; CDR3: CASSPSGTSGINEQFF
J: TRBJ2-3; V: TRBV5-1; CDR3: CASSLDGSTDTQYF
J: TRBJ2-2; V: TRBV5-1; CDR3: CASSLGGTTTGELFF
J: TRBJ2-1; V: TRBV15; CDR3: CATSSLRGSEQFF
J: TRBJ2-3; V: TRBV7-9; CDR3: CASSPRGVNGQDTQYF
J: TRBJ2-7; V: TRBV28; CDR3: CASSSGTDEQYF
J: TRBJ1-2; V: TRBV14; CDR3: CASSQQGAYGYGYTF
J: TRBJ2-7; V: TRBV5-1; CDR3: CASSLSGAYEQYF
J: TRBJ2-1; V: TRBV27; CDR3: CASSSGGTYNEQFF
J: TRBJ1-1; V: TRBV19; CDR3: CASSKDRINTEAFF
J: TRBJ2-7; V: TRBV28; CDR3: CASNISGRESNEQYF
J: TRBJ2-7; V: TRBV6-5; CDR3: CASRRPGQAPYEQYF
J: TRBJ2-7; V: TRBV15; CDR3: CATSRAGTYSYEQYF
J: TRBJ2-3; V: TRBV2; CDR3: CASSDQRDSTDTQYF
J: TRBJ2-5; V: TRBV27; CDR3: CASSSRDTEETQYF
J: TRBJ2-7; V: TRBV6-5; CDR3: CASSYQREASYEQYF
J: TRBJ2-1; V: TRBV13; CDR3: CASSLRATGYNEQFF
J: TRBJ1-3; V: TRBV7-9; CDR3: CASSPRQIISGNTIYF
J: TRBJ2-7; V: TRBV2; CDR3: CASSEHGRAYEQYF
J: TRBJ2-7; V: TRBV6-5; CDR3: CASSPPGTGGYEQYF
J: TRBJ2-3; V: TRBV2; CDR3: CASSMTSGRAGDTQYF
J: TRBJ1-1; V: TRBV15; CDR3: CATSGRQNTEAFF
J: TRBJ1-1; V: TRBV5-1; CDR3: CASSAGLPNTEAFF
J: TRBJ1-3; V: TRBV28; CDR3: CASSAGTGGLSGNTIYF
J: TRBJ2-5; V: TRBV29-1; CDR3: CSTGGETQYF
J: TRBJ1-2; V: TRBV27; CDR3: CASKAFRGSGYTF
J: TRBJ2-7; V: TRBV5-1; CDR3: CASSLIEGSYEQYF
J: TRBJ2-3; V: TRBV11-3; CDR3: CASSPRTSGDTQYF
J: TRBJ1-3; V: TRBV12-3/TRBV12-4; CDR3: CASSLGNTIYF
J: TRBJ2-2; V: TRBV30; CDR3: CAWSAYRGLDTGELFF
J: TRBJ2-7; V: TRBV7-2; CDR3: CASSSWGSAYEQYF
J: TRBJ1-1; V: TRBV7-3; CDR3: CASSSGLATNTEAFF
J: TRBJ2-7; V: TRBV3-1/TRBV3-2; CDR3: CASSQVAGDVGYEQYF
J: TRBJ2-7; V: TRBV6-5; CDR3: CASSGGQGLYEQYF
J: TRBJ2-1; V: TRBV6-5; CDR3: CASPGPGYNEQFF
J: TRBJ2-5; V: TRBV5-4; CDR3: CASSITGIQETQYF
J: TRBJ1-5; V: TRBV5-1; CDR3: CASSLGAAGNQPQHF
J: TRBJ2-2; V: TRBV5-5; CDR3: CASSLMQGADTGELFF